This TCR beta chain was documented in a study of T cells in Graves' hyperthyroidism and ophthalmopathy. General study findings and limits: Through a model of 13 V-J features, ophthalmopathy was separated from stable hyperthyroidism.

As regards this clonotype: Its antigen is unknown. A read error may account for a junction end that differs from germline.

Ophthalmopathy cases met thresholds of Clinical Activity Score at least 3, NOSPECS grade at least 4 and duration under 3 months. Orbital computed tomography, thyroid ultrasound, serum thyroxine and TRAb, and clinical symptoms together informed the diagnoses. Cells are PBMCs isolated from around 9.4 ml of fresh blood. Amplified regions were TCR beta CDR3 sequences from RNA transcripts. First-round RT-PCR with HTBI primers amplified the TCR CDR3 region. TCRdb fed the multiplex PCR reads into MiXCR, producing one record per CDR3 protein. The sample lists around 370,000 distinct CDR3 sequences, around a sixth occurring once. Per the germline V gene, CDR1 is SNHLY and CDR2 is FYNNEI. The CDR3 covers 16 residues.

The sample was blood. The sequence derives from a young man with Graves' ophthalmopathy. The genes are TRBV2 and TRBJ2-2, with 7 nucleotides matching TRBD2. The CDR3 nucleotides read TGCGCCAGCAGCCAACCAGGGAGGGCGAACACCAGGGAGCTGTTTTTT. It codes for CASSQPGRANTRELFF.